This T cell receptor (beta chain) was recovered during a study of blood T cell repertoires in COVID-19 (dated by TCRdb to about 2020). Looking at the study overall: Collaborator samples came from the United States, Italy and Spain and covered acute and convalescent phases of COVID-19. The material from the prospective study consisted of cDNA or gDNA derived from T cells, B-cell-depleted T cells, or PBMCs. Deeply sampled blood TCRbeta repertoires from subjects exposed to, actively infected with, or recovered from COVID-19 were included in the dataset. The repertoires were released in a freely available public database intended as a resource for research on the immune response to SARS-CoV-2. The samples were drawn from the first 160 participants of the ongoing ImmuneRACE study and from over 950 subjects provided by 6 global collaborators. A de-identified subject ID, COVID-19 status, age in years and sex were almost always included in the sample metadata. Where available, HLA class I and class II types were obtained from metadata supplied by the sample provider rather than from assay-based typing. The investigation overall reported the following: The quantity of clinical and demographic metadata differed by source and by participant and was supplied without curation.

TCRbeta CDR3 regions were amplified from genomic DNA using the immunoSEQ Assay, a bias-controlled multiplex PCR. As for the original processing: The number of nucleated cells in each sample was estimated by amplification of reference gene primers within the assay. Sequence reads were collapsed and filtered to measure the absolute abundance of every unique TCRbeta CDR3 rearrangement. For each sample, productive Simpson clonality was calculated by taking the square root of Simpson's diversity index across productive rearrangements. What TCRdb holds here is the immuneACCESS table cut down to in-frame rearrangements. Part of the clones is not present; checked against another copy, under half of the missing clones reflect an unresolved V gene, and the others are unexplained. D and trimming come from the DNA, and the V and J calls and clone size come from that table. The sample table lists roughly 400,000 clones, nearly 90% of them with a count of one. The ten largest clones capture around 1.5% of the sample.

From a lookup of the germline V gene, CDR1 and CDR2 are SGHRS and YFSETQ. The germline V end is reduced by 4 bases and the J end by 0 bases; junction bases left unmatched: 12. The CDR3 runs 19 amino acids, cysteine and phenylalanine included. Only the CDR3 DNA stays, 57 bases, in frame from base 1. Participants in the prospective study were enrolled through a virtual design, were aged roughly 18 to 90 years, and lived in approximately 25 United States geographic areas. To assign participants to cohorts, the prospective study relied on clinical history that participants themselves reported in a screening survey and a study questionnaire. Exposed participants had been in contact, within 2 weeks of entering the study, with a person who had a PCR-confirmed or clinician-diagnosed case of COVID-19. Each participant in the prospective study had whole blood, serum and a nasopharyngeal or oropharyngeal swab collected by mobile phlebotomists. Over a roughly 2-month period, participants in the prospective study had the option of providing additional blood draws and questionnaires. Blood samples from the prospective study were shipped frozen or at room temperature prior to DNA extraction.

In its sample, this clone was seen once. Its antigen remains undetermined. Base qualities are not recorded, but no much larger clone differs from it by a single base. The origin of this receptor is a woman younger than 35 who had been exposed to COVID-19. This chain joins TRBV5-1 to TRBJ1-6, and 8 junctional nucleotides match TRBD1. Sequencing used PBMCs or T cells enriched from blood (not recorded which). At the DNA level, the sequence is TGCGCCAGCAGCAAAGGGACAGGCGAAATACCCTCCTATAATTCACCCCTCCACTTT. It encodes CASSKGTGEIPSYNSPLHF. The reference TRBV5-1 and TRBJ1-6 proteins fill in what lies around the CDR3, so the full variable domain reads KAGVTQTPRYLIKTRGQQVTLSCSPISGHRSVSWYQQTPGQGLQFLFEYFSETQRNKGNFPGRFSGRQFSNSRSEMNVSTLELGDSALYLCASSKGTGEIPSYNSPLHFGNGTRLTVT.